Here is one T cell receptor (beta chain) with its context. The antigen remains undetermined. TCRdb's copy holds only in-frame clones and misses some; the assay was immunoSEQ multiplex PCR. Here the sample spans about 69,000 clones, approximately 86% being singletons. These data are taken from a study of a mutant IDH1 vaccine in newly diagnosed glioma. For the study at large: Treated patients were roughly 60% male, 37.5% female, mean age 40.4 years. Patients had received radiotherapy, temozolomide, or both previously, most receiving both.

Time point in this sample: baseline, week 1 (first vaccination visit). Treatment given: pre-vaccination baseline after standard-of-care therapy. Overall study findings and caveats: The study observed vaccine-induced immune responses in more than 80% of patients. Whatever changes occurred in top peripheral T cell clonotypes seemed unrelated to pseudoprogression.

This clonotype was sampled from a man aged 25 to 40 with glioma. The specimen comprised PBMCs, sampled from a glioma patient treated with radiotherapy, temozolomide or both.

CDR3 loop: CASKGDRSNNEQFF. As DNA, the CDR3 is TGTGCCAGTAAGGGGGACAGGTCAAACAATGAGCAGTTCTTC. V and J are TRBV19 and TRBJ2-1; 8 bases match TRBD1. The germline V gene encodes CDR1 LNHDA and CDR2 SQIVND (reference sequence). J was trimmed by 5 bases and V by 7 bases; bases with no gene match: 7. The CDR3 has 14 amino acids.